The 17 T cell receptor beta chains below come from one sample, sequenced in a study of monozygotic twins with inflammatory bowel disease (dated by TCRdb to about 2019). Preparation of the library involved 5' RACE. TCRdb shows the sequencer as Illumina HiSeq 2500. TCRdb reprocessed the reads and assigns one entry to each CDR3 protein sequence, leaving out DNA. The table held for this sample gives some 200,000 distinct CDR3 sequences. Of the sample, 7.7% falls within the top ten clones. Sequenced material: blood. Receptors were obtained from a human donor with ulcerative colitis or Crohn's disease, or a healthy co-twin of an affected twin (not recorded which).

This chain uses TRBV27 with TRBJ2-5; checking the TCRdb D call of TRBD2 is not possible without DNA. This CDR3 spans 13 amino acids. From germline, CDR1 is MNHEY and CDR2 SMNVEV (reference sequence). The CDR3 is CASLKLGEKTQYF.

The chain combines TRBV15 with TRBJ1-5; TCRdb calls TRBD1, which cannot be checked without DNA. Germline-derived CDR1 and CDR2 are LNHNV and YYDKDF (reference sequence). The CDR3 runs 14 residues. CDR3 region: CATSITGSNQPQHF.

This chain connects TRBV12-5 to TRBJ1-6; TCRdb outputs TRBD1, but without DNA this stays unchecked. This CDR3 region has 17 residues. Germline assignment: CDR1 LGHNT and CDR2 FRNRAP. This chain's CDR3 is CASGSHHSDRWNSPLHF.

The J gene is TRBJ1-1, the V gene TRBV21-1. TRBV21-1 is an annotated pseudogene. The CDR3 spans 15 residues. The CDR3 loop is CASSKKGALRTEAFF.

V and J are TRBV7-2 and TRBJ1-1. CDR1 and CDR2 from the germline V gene are SGHTA and FQGNSA. The CDR3 spans 13 residues. CDR3 sequence: CASSRTMNTEAFF.

V is TRBV10-3 and J is TRBJ2-3; the D gene TCRdb calls, TRBD2, cannot be checked with no DNA. Germline assignment: CDR1 ENHRY and CDR2 SYGVKD. This CDR3 spans 13 amino acids. The CDR3: CAIRGGVADTQYF.

The chain has TRBV7-6 and TRBJ2-2; absent DNA, TCRdb's TRBD2 call cannot be checked. This CDR3 contains 16 residues. CDR1 SGHVS and CDR2 FNYEAQ come from the germline V gene. CDR3 amino acids: CASSLPLAGGTGELFF.

This chain links TRBV6-4 with TRBJ2-7; the D call from TCRdb, TRBD1, cannot be confirmed without DNA. Looked up from germline, CDR1 is MRHNA and CDR2 is SNTAGT. This CDR3 is built from 14 residues. The CDR3 sequence: CASIPAGASYEQYF.

The rearrangement uses TRBV29-1 and TRBJ2-4; the TCRdb call, TRBD2, lacks DNA for checking. The germline gives CDR1 SQVTM, CDR2 ANQGSEA. The length of the CDR3 is 13 residues. CDR3 loop: CSVEEGGKNIQYF. Together with reference TRBV29-1 and TRBJ2-4, the CDR3 gives the full variable domain: SAVISQKPSRDICQRGTSLTIQCQVDSQVTMMFWYRQQPGQSLTLIATANQGSEATYESGFVIDKFPISRPNLTFSTLTVSNMSPEDSSIYLCSVEEGGKNIQYFGAGTRLSVL.

V gene TRBV20-1 combines with J gene TRBJ1-2. CDR1 DFQATT and CDR2 SNEGSKA come from the germline V gene (reference sequence). The CDR3 is 15 residues long. The CDR3 protein is CSARGGSSADYGYTF.

The genes are TRBV4-1 and TRBJ2-3; TCRdb picks TRBD2, but there is no DNA to check that call. Germline V gene sequence: CDR1 MGHRA, CDR2 YSYEKL. The CDR3 is 16 amino acids. CDR3 loop: CASSQDQAGGTDTQYF.

The genes are TRBV29-1 and TRBJ1-1. The CDR3 sequence is 11 residues long. CDR1 is SQVTM, CDR2 ANQGSEA, per germline. This CDR3 reads CSVAVNTEAFF.

The chain combines TRBV24-1 with TRBJ1-2. This CDR3 contains 13 residues. Germline CDR1 is KGHDR and CDR2 is SFDVKD. This CDR3 is CATSDSGYYGYTF.

The rearrangement uses TRBV19 and TRBJ1-1; lacking DNA, the TRBD1 call made by TCRdb goes unchecked. CDR1 is LNHDA and CDR2 is SQIVND in the germline V gene (reference sequence). This CDR3 contains 13 residues. The CDR3 sequence is CASSNKGDTEAFF.

The chain has TRBV13 and TRBJ2-5; the D gene TCRdb calls, TRBD1, cannot be checked with no DNA. The CDR3 is 15 residues long. In germline, CDR1 is PRHDT, CDR2 FYEKMQ (reference sequence). The CDR3: CASSLAGKLQETQYF.

The V call is TRBV29-1, the J call TRBJ2-3; TCRdb names TRBD2, which stays unverified in the absence of DNA. The CDR3 length is 14 residues. CDR1 SQVTM and CDR2 ANQGSEA come from the germline V gene. CDR3 protein: CSTQPAGIEDTQYF.

Here the CDR3 reads CSATRPVKGQESYEQYF. V usage is TRBV20-1 and J usage is TRBJ2-7; without DNA, the TCRdb call of TRBD1 cannot be checked. The CDR3 is 17 amino acids. Per germline, CDR1 DFQATT and CDR2 SNEGSKA (reference sequence).